This entry concerns a single T cell receptor beta chain. Its cognate antigen has yet to be identified. No base quality information exists; no much larger clone differs at one position. The record originates from a study of T cell changes during pregnancy in multiple sclerosis (dated by TCRdb to about 2019). At the level of the whole study: In women with multiple sclerosis, the researchers looked at how the T cell repertoire shifted as pregnancy progressed.

Library prep was done by the immunoSEQ multiplex PCR assay. TCRdb re-hosts the immuneACCESS table, in-frame sequences only. Its copies lack some clones; in the studies checked, an unresolved V gene accounts for under half of them, and the cause for the rest is not known. Recorded for this sample are roughly 24,000 clones; 70% to 90% of them occurred a single time. The top ten constitute around 8% of the sample. The V end loses 1 base and the J end loses 5 bases, and a stretch of 12 bases separates them. Counted from cysteine to phenylalanine, this CDR3 has 14 amino acids. Kept here is only the CDR3 DNA, which spans 42 bases and is read in frame from base 1. CDR1 and CDR2 (LGHNA, YSLEER) derive from the germline V gene.

The receptor was isolated from a female donor in good health, enrolled as a control in a pregnancy study. The receptor chain draws on TRBV4-3 and TRBJ2-7; a tentative D match to TRBD2 spans 5 bases. The sequencing used CD8+ T cells from peripheral blood mononuclear cells, collected in the first trimester of pregnancy. The nucleotide sequence reads as follows: TGCGCCAGCAGCCAAGCTTACGGGGTTGACGAGCAGTACTTC. It is translated as CASSQAYGVDEQYF.